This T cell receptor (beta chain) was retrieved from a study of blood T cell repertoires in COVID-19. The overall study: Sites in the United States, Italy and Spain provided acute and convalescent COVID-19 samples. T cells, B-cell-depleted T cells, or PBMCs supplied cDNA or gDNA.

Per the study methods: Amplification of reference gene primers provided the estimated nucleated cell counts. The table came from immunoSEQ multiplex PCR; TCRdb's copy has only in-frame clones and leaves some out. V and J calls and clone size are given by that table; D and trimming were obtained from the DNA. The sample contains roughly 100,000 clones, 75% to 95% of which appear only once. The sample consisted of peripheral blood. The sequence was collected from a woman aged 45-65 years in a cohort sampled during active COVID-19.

Here the CDR3 DNA reads TGTGCCAGCAGTACAGGGGTCGGGGGATACGAGCAGTACTTC. This codes for CASSTGVGGYEQYF. The chain has TRBV11-1 and TRBJ2-7; tentative D call: TRBD1 (7 bases). The V gene lost 6 bases and the J gene lost 4 bases, with 16 bases spanning the gap. The CDR3 is 14 residues long. Germline V gene sequence: CDR1 SGHAT, CDR2 FQDESV (reference sequence).